The 32 T cell receptor beta chains in this list originate from one sample, sequenced in a study of T cells in localized non-small cell lung cancer. This table comes from immunoSEQ multiplex PCR, and its TCRdb copy is limited to in-frame clones, with some not included. The sample lists about 60,000 clones; approximately 87% were seen once. The sequencing here drew on peripheral blood, taken before any cancer treatment. The receptor source for this set is a woman between 35 and 70 years old with stage I lung adenocarcinoma.

The chain links TRBV2 to TRBJ2-5; TRBD2 aligns across 8 bases. CDR1 and CDR2 from the germline V gene are SNHLY and FYNNEI. This CDR3 has 13 residues. V gave up 6 bases and J gave up 2 bases; unmatched junction bases: 2. The CDR3 nucleotides are TGTGCCAGCAGGCGGGGGGCTCAAGAGACCCAGTACTTC. Translating it yields CASRRGAQETQYF.

The rearrangement joins TRBV7-9 to TRBJ2-1; 7 positions agree with TRBD1. Per germline, CDR1 SEHNR and CDR2 FQNEAQ (reference sequence). CDR3 size: 16 residues. V was pared by 4 bases and J by 2 bases, with 8 bases of the junction left unmatched. CDR3 region: CASSSWDSLTYNEQFF. The DNA of the CDR3 is TGTGCCAGCAGCTCTTGGGACAGTTTGACCTACAATGAGCAGTTCTTC.

CDR3 sequence reads: CASSLAGGNTEAFF. As DNA, the CDR3 is TGTGCCAGCAGCTTGGCTGGGGGGAACACTGAAGCTTTCTTT. The rearrangement links TRBV5-6 to TRBJ1-1; the D gene is possibly TRBD1 (5 bases). Trimming shortened V by 0 bases and J by 1 base, and 7 bases separated the two germline ends. The V gene's germline CDR1 is SGHDT and CDR2 YYEEEE. The CDR3 sequence is 14 residues long. Full variable domain (rest looked up from reference TRBV5-6 and TRBJ1-1): DAGVTQSPTHLIKTRGQQVTLRCSPKSGHDTVSWYQQALGQGPQFIFQYYEEEERQRGNFPDRFSGHQFPNYSSELNVNALLLGDSALYLCASSLAGGNTEAFFGQGTRLTVV.

V and J are TRBV7-9 and TRBJ2-3; D ambiguous. V lost 5 bases and J lost 2, with 14 bases in between. Looked up from germline, CDR1 is SEHNR and CDR2 is FQNEAQ (reference sequence). The CDR3 length is 15 residues. The CDR3 protein is CASSHGDANTDTQYF. In DNA, the CDR3 is TGTGCCAGCAGCCACGGAGATGCTAACACAGATACGCAGTATTTT.

This rearrangement joins TRBV18 to TRBJ1-5, with D tentatively TRBD1 (6 bases). Germline V gene lookup returns CDR1 KGHSH and CDR2 LQKENI. This CDR3 region has 15 residues. Deletions cut 2 bases from V and 5 bases from J, with 13 bases between. The CDR3 nucleotides read TGTGCCAGCTCACCAGGGATGGCAGGGGATCAGCCCCAGCATTTT. Its translation is CASSPGMAGDQPQHF.

J is TRBJ2-7 and V is TRBV10-3; 13 positions match TRBD2. V lost 1 base and J lost 7; bases outside the gene matches: 7. Germline CDR1 and CDR2: ENHRY and SYGVKD. The CDR3 consists of 16 residues. In DNA, the CDR3 is TGTGCCATCAGTGAGTTTGGACTAGCGGGGGCGCGGGAGCAGTACTTC. This sequence encodes CAISEFGLAGAREQYF.

The chain links TRBV7-2 to TRBJ2-6; no reliable D call. The CDR3 is 16 amino acids. Trimming removed 1 base from V and 4 bases from J, with 11 bases in between. Germline assignment: CDR1 SGHTA and CDR2 FQGNSA. The chain's CDR3 is CASSLGRVSGANVLTF. The CDR3 DNA reads as TGTGCCAGCAGCTTAGGTCGGGTATCCGGGGCCAACGTCCTGACTTTC. Complete variable domain (other parts from reference TRBV7-2 and TRBJ2-6): GAGVSQSPSNKVTEKGKDVELRCDPISGHTALYWYRQSLGQGLEFLIYFQGNSAPDKSGLPSDRFSAERTGGSVSTLTIQRTQQEDSAVYLCASSLGRVSGANVLTFGAGSRLTVL.

The chain has TRBV10-3 and TRBJ2-5; the D gene could be TRBD1 or TRBD2 (5 bases each). In germline, CDR1 is ENHRY, CDR2 SYGVKD. The CDR3 extends over 11 amino acids. The V and J ends lost 4 bases and 5 bases respectively, with 5 bases between them. The CDR3 sequence: CAISGGETQYF. The DNA for the CDR3 is TGTGCCATCAGTGGGGGGGAGACCCAGTACTTC.

The chain uses TRBV4-3 and TRBJ1-1, with D maybe TRBD1 (6 bases). Trimming shortened V by 0 bases and J by 4 bases, and 12 bases separated the two germline ends. The CDR3 runs to 15 residues. Per the germline V gene, CDR1 is LGHNA and CDR2 is YSLEER. CDR3 loop: CASSQDRGGITEAFF. In DNA, the CDR3 is TGCGCCAGCAGCCAAGATCGAGGGGGGATCACTGAAGCTTTCTTT.

The genes are TRBV7-8 and TRBJ1-1, with D maybe TRBD1 (5 bases). Germline CDR1 SGHVS, CDR2 FQNEAQ. The length of the CDR3 is 17 residues. V was shortened by 5 bases and J by 1 base, with 20 bases between the two germline ends. The CDR3 bases are TGTGCCAGCAGCCCGAATCGGGCTCCGGGGACGAACACTGAAGCTTTCTTT. Protein product: CASSPNRAPGTNTEAFF.

The CDR3 sequence is CSVRQGTEAFF. Written as DNA, the CDR3 is TGCAGCGTGAGACAGGGGACTGAAGCTTTCTTT. The V gene is TRBV29-1, the J gene TRBJ1-1; TRBD1 aligns across 8 bases. J gave up 5 bases and V 6 bases, and 2 bases lay outside the gene matches. This CDR3 has 11 amino acids. The germline V gene encodes CDR1 SQVTM and CDR2 ANQGSEA. The variable domain in full, completed from reference TRBV29-1 and TRBJ1-1, reads SAVISQKPSRDICQRGTSLTIQCQVDSQVTMMFWYRQQPGQSLTLIATANQGSEATYESGFVIDKFPISRPNLTFSTLTVSNMSPEDSSIYLCSVRQGTEAFFGQGTRLTVV.

This clone was counted once. This sequence joins TRBV19 and TRBJ1-5; tentatively, D is TRBD1 (6 bases). Per the germline V gene, CDR1 is LNHDA and CDR2 is SQIVND (reference sequence). V shed 3 bases and J shed 2 bases, with 14 bases lying between them. The CDR3 has 16 amino acids. The CDR3: CASSMEQGRGNQPQHF. In DNA, the CDR3 is TGTGCCAGTAGTATGGAACAGGGTAGAGGCAATCAGCCCCAGCATTTT.

The chain combines TRBV29-1 with TRBJ2-7; no clear D. CDR1 and CDR2 from the germline V gene are SQVTM and ANQGSEA. The CDR3 spans 15 residues. Deletions cut 4 bases from V and 0 bases from J, with 16 bases between. CDR3: CSVVWASESSYEQYF. The CDR3 coding sequence is TGCAGCGTTGTTTGGGCGAGCGAGAGCTCCTACGAGCAGTACTTC.

In its sample, this clone was seen once. The chain combines TRBV12-5 with TRBJ2-7; TRBD2 is a possible D gene (6 bases). The length of the CDR3 is 14 residues. V lost 5 bases, J lost 12 bases, and 23 bases lay in between. Germline-derived CDR1 and CDR2 are LGHNT and FRNRAP. The CDR3 coding sequence is TGTGCTAGTGGTCTTACTCGAACGGAGGGTCAGTCGTACTTC. Encoded protein: CASGLTRTEGQSYF.

This clone was seen a single time. The gene calls are TRBV10-2 and TRBJ2-3; TRBD1 matches at 7 bases. This CDR3 contains 15 residues. Looked up from germline, CDR1 is WSHSY and CDR2 is SAAADI. Trimming took 6 bases from V and 0 from J; bases not matched to a gene: 6. CDR3: CASRKDRLSTDTQYF. CDR3 nucleotide sequence: TGCGCCAGCAGGAAGGACAGGCTCAGCACAGATACGCAGTATTTT.

The chain uses TRBV5-5 and TRBJ2-1; D unclear. This CDR3 has 13 residues. Trimming left V 0 bases short and J 3 bases short, with 4 bases between. Germline V gene sequence: CDR1 SGHKS, CDR2 YYEKEE (reference sequence). CDR3 amino acids: CASSLVNYNEQFF. CDR3 bases: TGTGCCAGCAGCTTGGTTAACTACAATGAGCAGTTCTTC. Full variable domain (outside the CDR3, taken from reference TRBV5-5 and TRBJ2-1): DAGVTQSPTHLIKTRGQQVTLRCSPISGHKSVSWYQQVLGQGPQFIFQYYEKEERGRGNFPDRFSARQFPNYSSELNVNALLLGDSALYLCASSLVNYNEQFFGPGTRLTVL.

This chain uses TRBV7-2 with TRBJ2-5, with D perhaps TRBD1 (5 bases). The CDR3 length is 15 residues. V was shortened by 7 bases and J by 5 bases, with 20 bases between the two germline ends. Germline V CDR1 and CDR2: SGHTA, FQGNSA. The CDR3 bases are TGTGCCAGCACCTGGGTTGCAGGGATGTATGAGACCCAGTACTTC. Translation: CASTWVAGMYETQYF.

The J gene is TRBJ1-2, the V gene TRBV5-6, with 7 nucleotides matching TRBD1. There are 14 residues in the CDR3. The junction had 3 bases not matched to a gene; V was cut back by 0 bases and J by 4 bases. CDR1 is SGHDT and CDR2 is YYEEEE in the germline V gene. CDR3: CASSLGGQIYGYTF. Written as DNA, the CDR3 is TGTGCCAGCAGCTTGGGGGGACAGATCTATGGCTACACCTTC.

This chain joins TRBV7-2 and TRBJ1-4; D gene ambiguous. Germline V gives CDR1 SGHTA, CDR2 FQGNSA. Trimming shortened V by 1 base and J by 4 bases, and 10 bases separated the two germline ends. The CDR3 is made up of 15 amino acids. In DNA, the CDR3 is TGTGCCAGCAGCTTAGGAGGCTCCCTTAATGAAAAACTGTTTTTT. The encoded protein is CASSLGGSLNEKLFF.

The rearrangement links TRBV6-1 to TRBJ1-2; 7 bases match TRBD1. The CDR3 length is 15 residues. After removal of 5 bases from V and 4 bases from J, the junction contained 10 bases not matched to a gene. Germline CDR1 and CDR2: MNHNS and SASEGT. This CDR3 reads CASSLAGGGPYGYTF. As DNA, the CDR3 is TGTGCCAGCAGTCTCGCAGGGGGTGGCCCCTATGGCTACACCTTC.

The chain is built from TRBV5-1 and TRBJ2-7, with 11 bases fitting TRBD2. This CDR3 is built from 15 residues. Germline CDR1 SGHRS, CDR2 YFSETQ. The V and J ends lost 0 bases and 1 base, in that order; junction bases with no gene match: 0. The CDR3 sequence is CASSLGLAGSYEQYF. The CDR3 DNA sequence: TGCGCCAGCAGCTTGGGACTAGCGGGGTCCTACGAGCAGTACTTC.

J is TRBJ1-1 and V is TRBV5-1, with D hard to call. V lost 0 bases and J 1 base, leaving 10 bases between the germline ends. This CDR3 region has 15 residues. CDR1 and CDR2 from the germline V gene are SGHRS and YFSETQ. CDR3 sequence (DNA): TGCGCCAGCAGCTTGGAAGGTCCGGGGAACACTGAAGCTTTCTTT. Protein product: CASSLEGPGNTEAFF.

The rearrangement joins TRBV7-6 to TRBJ2-6; TRBD1 aligns across 9 bases. V lost 5 bases to trimming and J lost 2 bases; unmatched junction nucleotides: 7. CDR1 is SGHVS, CDR2 FNYEAQ, per germline. The CDR3 loop spans 17 amino acids. CDR3 coding DNA: TGTGCCAGCAGCCGATCCGGGACAGGGACTGGGGCCAACGTCCTGACTTTC. The encoded protein is CASSRSGTGTGANVLTF.

This chain links TRBV9 with TRBJ2-7, with 8 bases lining up with TRBD1. Germline V CDR1 and CDR2: SGDLS, YYNGEE. The CDR3 is made up of 15 amino acids. After removal of 0 bases from V and 5 bases from J, the junction contained 7 bases not matched to a gene. The CDR3 nucleotides are TGTGCCAGCAGCGTAGAGTCAGGGGGCAGGCACGAGCAGTACTTC. Amino acid sequence: CASSVESGGRHEQYF.

The rearrangement links TRBV5-4 to TRBJ1-1; D not certain. Germline V lookup: CDR1 SGHNT, CDR2 YYREEE (reference sequence). This CDR3 region has 16 residues. Trimming took 1 base from V and 3 from J, leaving 16 bases between them. CDR3 nucleotides: TGTGCCAGCAGCTTGCGACGGTCGGTGGGTGACACTGAAGCTTTCTTT. The encoded protein is CASSLRRSVGDTEAFF. The full variable domain, completed using reference TRBV5-4 and TRBJ1-1, is ETGVTQSPTHLIKTRGQQVTLRCSSQSGHNTVSWYQQALGQGPQFIFQYYREEENGRGNFPPRFSGLQFPNYSSELNVNALELDDSALYLCASSLRRSVGDTEAFFGQGTRLTVV.

V is TRBV6-5 and J is TRBJ1-4; D remains unclear. Trimming cost V 7 bases and J 3 bases, with 9 bases left between them. This CDR3 comprises 13 residues. Germline CDR1 is MNHEY and CDR2 is SVGAGI. The CDR3 sequence is CASTQRPNEKLFF. CDR3 coding DNA: TGTGCCAGCACCCAAAGACCTAATGAAAAACTGTTTTTT.

J is TRBJ2-7 and V is TRBV7-2, with D possibly matching TRBD2 (6 bases). The CDR3 is made up of 15 amino acids. CDR1 SGHTA and CDR2 FQGNSA come from the germline V gene. The V and J ends lost 6 bases and 0 bases respectively, with 15 bases between them. For the CDR3, the DNA is TGTGCCAGCAGTAAAAATAGCGGAGGCTCCTACGAGCAGTACTTC. It encodes CASSKNSGGSYEQYF.

The chain carries TRBV19 and TRBJ2-1; D gene uncertain. Germline V gene sequence: CDR1 LNHDA, CDR2 SQIVND (reference sequence). This CDR3 contains 11 residues. Trimming removed 6 bases at V and 7 bases at J, with 7 bases between. The CDR3, as DNA: TGTGCCAGTAGGCAACAGAATGAGCAGTTCTTC. This sequence encodes CASRQQNEQFF.

This clone has a single count. V is TRBV21-1 and J is TRBJ1-5; TRBD1 is the table's D call and was not checked against the DNA. TRBV21-1 is tagged as a pseudogene. The CDR3 runs 19 residues. DNA of the CDR3: TGTGCCAGCAGCAAAGCCCCAAGGGACAGGGTCAAGGACAATCAGCCCCAGCATTTT. Translation: CASSKAPRDRVKDNQPQHF.

This chain links TRBV5-6 with TRBJ2-3, with D perhaps given as TRBD1 or TRBD2 (5 bases each). The V gene's germline CDR1 is SGHDT and CDR2 YYEEEE. V shed 3 bases and J shed 4 bases, with 18 bases lying between them. The CDR3 has 16 residues. The CDR3 here is CASSSGAAGWADTQYF. CDR3 in DNA: TGTGCCAGCAGCTCCGGGGCGGCTGGGTGGGCAGATACGCAGTATTTT.

The V and J genes are TRBV5-1 and TRBJ2-2; no firm D call. The germline CDR1 and CDR2 sequences are SGHRS and YFSETQ. The CDR3 contains 16 residues. Trimming stripped 4 bases from V and 2 bases from J, with 15 bases between. The CDR3 bases are TGCGCCAGCAGCCCCGACACCCCTACAAACACCGGGGAGCTGTTTTTT. Translated, it gives CASSPDTPTNTGELFF.

This clone was observed a single time. The V gene is TRBV30, the J gene TRBJ1-4, with D unclear. The CDR3 has 16 amino acids. Germline V CDR1 and CDR2: GTSNPN, SVGIG (reference sequence). Trimming left V 3 bases short and J 0 bases short, with 14 bases between. The CDR3 nucleotides are TGTGCCTGGAGCGCCATACGAGTTGCAACTAATGAAAAACTGTTTTTT. Translated, it gives CAWSAIRVATNEKLFF.